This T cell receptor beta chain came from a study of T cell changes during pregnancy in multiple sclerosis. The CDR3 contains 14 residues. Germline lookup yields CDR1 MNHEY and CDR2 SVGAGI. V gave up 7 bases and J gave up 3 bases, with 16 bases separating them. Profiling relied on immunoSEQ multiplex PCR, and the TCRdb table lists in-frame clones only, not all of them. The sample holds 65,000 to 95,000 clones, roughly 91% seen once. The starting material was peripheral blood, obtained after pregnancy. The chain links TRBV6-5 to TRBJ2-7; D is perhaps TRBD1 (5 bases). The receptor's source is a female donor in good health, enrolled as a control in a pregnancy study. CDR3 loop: CASKRDRDGYEQYF. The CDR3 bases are TGTGCCAGCAAGAGAGACAGAGACGGCTACGAGCAGTACTTC.